Listed here are 32 T cell receptor beta chains from one sample, sequenced in a study of CD8+ T cells in alopecia areata. Extraction of RNA preceded its reverse transcription into cDNA, which served as the sequencing template. Profiling relied on immunoSEQ multiplex PCR, and the TCRdb table lists in-frame clones only, not all of them. This sample has more than 85,000 clones, with 40% to 55% found just once. Sequences were obtained from CD4+ T cells sorted from blood. All receptors come from a human donor with alopecia areata.

This clone appeared many times. The chain joins TRBV14 to TRBJ2-1; weak D call: TRBD1 (5 bases). This CDR3 region has 18 residues. Per germline, CDR1 SGHDN and CDR2 FVKESK. The ends were cut back, 3 bases at V and 0 bases at J, with 18 bases in the middle. The CDR3 is CASSQIKSTVNSYNEQFF. CDR3 sequence (DNA): TGTGCCAGCAGCCAGATAAAGTCGACAGTCAACTCCTACAATGAGCAGTTCTTC. Complete variable domain (other parts from reference TRBV14 and TRBJ2-1): EAGVTQFPSHSVIEKGQTVTLRCDPISGHDNLYWYRRVMGKEIKFLLHFVKESKQDESGMPNNRFLAERTGGTYSTLKVQPAELEDSGVYFCASSQIKSTVNSYNEQFFGPGTRLTVL.

The CDR3 protein is CSARTALGGKQYF. The CDR3 nucleotides read TGCAGCGCTAGGACAGCCCTGGGGGGCAAGCAGTACTTC. The genes are TRBV29-1 and TRBJ2-7; D tentatively fits TRBD1 or TRBD2 (6 bases each). Germline CDR1 is SQVTM and CDR2 is ANQGSEA. This CDR3 comprises 13 residues. Deletions cut 7 bases from V and 8 bases from J, with 21 bases between.

This clone has only a few counts. The chain has TRBV29-1 and TRBJ2-7; TRBD1 matches 9 bases. Trimming removed 7 bases from V and 3 bases from J; junction bases left unmatched: 1. This CDR3 comprises 11 residues. Germline assignment: CDR1 SQVTM and CDR2 ANQGSEA. CDR3 DNA: TGCAGCGGACAGGGGGTCTACGAGCAGTACTTC. It specifies CSGQGVYEQYF.

The chain uses TRBV30 and TRBJ2-1; D not certain. This CDR3 is 11 amino acids long. Trimming cost V 3 bases and J 8 bases, with 8 bases left between them. Looked up from germline, CDR1 is GTSNPN and CDR2 is SVGIG (reference sequence). The CDR3 reads CAWRVEYEQFF. In DNA form, the CDR3 reads TGTGCCTGGAGAGTTGAGTATGAGCAGTTCTTC.

This chain uses TRBV7-2 with TRBJ2-7; D is unclear. Germline CDR1 reads SGHTA; CDR2 reads FQGNSA. The V and J ends lost 5 bases and 2 bases respectively, with 10 bases between them. The CDR3 extends over 13 amino acids. The CDR3 nucleotides read TGTGCCAGCAGCCTCACGGGCGCCTACGAGCAGTACTTC. This translates into CASSLTGAYEQYF. The full variable domain, rest sourced from reference TRBV7-2 and TRBJ2-7, is GAGVSQSPSNKVTEKGKDVELRCDPISGHTALYWYRQSLGQGLEFLIYFQGNSAPDKSGLPSDRFSAERTGGSVSTLTIQRTQQEDSAVYLCASSLTGAYEQYFGPGTRLTVT.

In its sample, this clone was seen many times. V usage is TRBV29-1 and J usage is TRBJ1-2; maybe TRBD1 (5 bases). Trimming shortened V by 6 bases and J by 1 base, and 12 bases separated the two germline ends. Germline V gives CDR1 SQVTM, CDR2 ANQGSEA. The CDR3 consists of 13 residues. The CDR3 DNA sequence: TGCAGCGTCGGGTTCCAGGGTAACTATGGCTACACCTTC. This codes for CSVGFQGNYGYTF. The whole variable domain, filled in from reference TRBV29-1 and TRBJ1-2, reads SAVISQKPSRDICQRGTSLTIQCQVDSQVTMMFWYRQQPGQSLTLIATANQGSEATYESGFVIDKFPISRPNLTFSTLTVSNMSPEDSSIYLCSVGFQGNYGYTFGSGTRLTVV.

This clone was counted a single time. The chain couples TRBV7-3 to TRBJ1-1, with TRBD1 as a possible D gene (5 bases). This CDR3 has 14 amino acids. Germline values: CDR1 SGHTA, CDR2 FQGTGA. V lost 5 bases and J 0 bases, leaving 10 bases between the germline ends. As DNA, the CDR3 is TGTGCCAGCAGCCCCGGGACTATGAACACTGAAGCTTTCTTT. Amino acid sequence: CASSPGTMNTEAFF. The whole variable domain, filled in from reference TRBV7-3 and TRBJ1-1, reads GAGVSQTPSNKVTEKGKYVELRCDPISGHTALYWYRQSLGQGPEFLIYFQGTGAADDSGLPNDRFFAVRPEGSVSTLKIQRTERGDSAVYLCASSPGTMNTEAFFGQGTRLTVV.

The V gene is TRBV20-1, the J gene TRBJ1-1; the D is unclear. With 2 bases removed from V and 7 bases from J, the gap between germline ends came to 5 bases. This CDR3 contains 10 residues. CDR1 and CDR2 (germline): DFQATT, SNEGSKA (reference sequence). The CDR3 protein is CSARNYEAFF. The CDR3 DNA reads as TGCAGTGCTAGAAATTATGAAGCTTTCTTT.

The V gene is TRBV5-1, the J gene TRBJ2-7; 7 nucleotides agree with TRBD1. The CDR3 loop spans 11 amino acids. CDR1 and CDR2 from the germline V gene are SGHRS and YFSETQ. J was trimmed by 11 bases and V by 0 bases; bases with no gene match: 2. The CDR3 reads CASSLGQGKYF. CDR3 nucleotides: TGCGCCAGCAGCTTGGGACAGGGCAAGTACTTC.

This clone was recorded a few times. This chain uses TRBV29-1 with TRBJ2-5; D may be TRBD1 (7 bases). Germline loops: CDR1 SQVTM, CDR2 ANQGSEA. The CDR3 consists of 13 residues. The V end lost 6 bases, the J end lost 2 bases, and 13 bases lay between the germline ends. Here the CDR3 reads CSVEGQPQETQYF. CDR3 DNA sequence: TGCAGCGTGGAGGGACAGCCTCAAGAGACCCAGTACTTC.

The gene calls are TRBV7-2 and TRBJ1-5, with unresolved D. Trimming shortened V by 2 bases and J by 5 bases, and 4 bases separated the two germline ends. Germline loops: CDR1 SGHTA, CDR2 FQGNSA. This CDR3 region has 12 residues. CDR3 loop: CASSLLDQPQHF. The DNA of the CDR3 is TGTGCCAGCAGCTTATTGGATCAGCCCCAGCATTTT.

The chain is built from TRBV30 and TRBJ1-5; no clear D gene. CDR3 length: 12 amino acids. Germline-derived CDR1 and CDR2 are GTSNPN and SVGIG (reference sequence). The germline V and J ends were trimmed by 2 bases and 5 bases, with 7 bases remaining between them. The CDR3 region has the DNA TGTGCCTGGAGTAAATCGTATCAGCCCCAGCATTTT. Amino acids: CAWSKSYQPQHF.

This sequence joins TRBV28 and TRBJ1-5; no definite D call. CDR3 size: 12 residues. Germline V gene data show CDR1 as MDHEN and CDR2 as SYDVKM. V was pared by 8 bases and J by 2 bases, with 7 bases between. CDR3: CASQAGNQPQHF. The CDR3 nucleotides read TGTGCCAGCCAAGCGGGCAATCAGCCCCAGCATTTT.

The rearrangement uses TRBV2 and TRBJ1-5; D call uncertain. This CDR3 is 16 amino acids long. The ends were cut back, 2 bases at V and 4 bases at J, with 15 bases in the middle. Germline CDR1 and CDR2: SNHLY and FYNNEI. CDR3 loop: CASSEMGLGSNQPQHF. CDR3 DNA sequence: TGTGCCAGCAGTGAAATGGGGTTGGGGTCGAATCAGCCCCAGCATTTT. The full variable domain, with the rest looked up from reference TRBV2 and TRBJ1-5, is EPEVTQTPSHQVTQMGQEVILRCVPISNHLYFYWYRQILGQKVEFLVSFYNNEISEKSEIFDDQFSVERPDGSNFTLKIRSTKLEDSAMYFCASSEMGLGSNQPQHFGDGTRLSIL.

This chain connects TRBV29-1 to TRBJ2-5; TRBD2 aligns across 14 bases. Germline CDR1 is SQVTM and CDR2 is ANQGSEA. The CDR3 covers 15 residues. The CDR3 loop reads CGGTSGSLVGETQYF. In DNA form, the CDR3 reads TGCGGCGGGACTAGCGGGAGTCTCGTGGGCGAGACCCAGTACTTC.

This chain links TRBV29-1 with TRBJ2-1; D may be TRBD1 or TRBD2 (6 bases each). The germline V gene encodes CDR1 SQVTM and CDR2 ANQGSEA. CDR3 length: 15 amino acids. The V and J ends lost 7 bases and 7 bases respectively, with 23 bases between them. The CDR3, as DNA: TGCAGCGGCGAAGGGGGATTCGGGCGGGAAAATGAGCAGTTCTTC. Translation gives CSGEGGFGRENEQFF.

This clone was seen a few times. The chain couples TRBV29-1 to TRBJ2-3; the D gene is possibly TRBD1 (6 bases). The length of the CDR3 is 14 residues. Trimming left V 5 bases short and J 2 bases short, with 14 bases between. CDR1 is SQVTM and CDR2 is ANQGSEA in the germline V gene. The CDR3 region has the DNA TGCAGCGTTATTAGGGGGACGTACACAGATACGCAGTATTTT. It encodes CSVIRGTYTDTQYF.

This clone appeared once. Written as DNA, the CDR3 is TGTGCCTGGAGAAGGTTAGACACCGGGGAGCTGTTTTTT. It yields the protein CAWRRLDTGELFF. V gene TRBV30 combines with J gene TRBJ2-2, with no clear D. Per germline, CDR1 GTSNPN and CDR2 SVGIG (reference sequence). This CDR3 is built from 13 residues. The V end lost 3 bases, the J end lost 3 bases, and 8 bases lay between the germline ends.

V and J are TRBV25-1 and TRBJ2-2; no clear D gene. Germline values: CDR1 MGHDK, CDR2 SYGVNS. This CDR3 has 12 amino acids. Between the trimmed V and J ends, which lost 1 base and 7 bases, there was a span of 4 bases. CDR3: CASSEWGGELFF. CDR3 DNA sequence: TGTGCCAGCAGTGAATGGGGCGGGGAGCTGTTTTTT.

The genes are TRBV6-6 and TRBJ2-3, with a possible D match to TRBD1 (5 bases). Germline CDR1 is MNHNY and CDR2 is SVGAGI (reference sequence). The germline V and J ends were trimmed by 11 bases and 5 bases, with 11 bases remaining between them. CDR3 size: 11 residues. The CDR3 nucleotides read TGTGCCGAAGGGGCCGGAGATACGCAGTATTTT. Its translation: CAEGAGDTQYF.

This clone came up many times. The genes are TRBV11-2 and TRBJ2-4; possibly TRBD1 or TRBD2 for D (5 bases each). Trimming stripped 3 bases from V and 6 bases from J, with 12 bases between. Looked up from germline, CDR1 is SGHAT and CDR2 is FQNNGV. The CDR3 consists of 14 residues. DNA of the CDR3: TGTGCCAGCAGCTTTCCAGGGACGACAAACATTCAGTACTTC. It encodes CASSFPGTTNIQYF.

The CDR3 nucleotides read TGCGCCAGCAGCTCGGGAGAGATGGGGCAGCCCCAGCATTTT. Protein product: CASSSGEMGQPQHF. The rearrangement joins TRBV5-1 to TRBJ1-5; no definite D call. There are 14 residues in the CDR3. The ends were cut back, 3 bases at V and 7 bases at J, with 14 bases in the middle. Per the germline V gene, CDR1 is SGHRS and CDR2 is YFSETQ.

This chain uses TRBV29-1 with TRBJ2-1, with 13 nucleotides matching TRBD2. Trimming took 3 bases from V and 6 from J; bases not matched to a gene: 5. The CDR3 consists of 15 residues. CDR1 is SQVTM, CDR2 ANQGSEA, per germline. Here the CDR3 DNA reads TGCAGCGTTGACGGACTAGCGGGGGACCCCAATGAGCAGTTCTTC. This codes for CSVDGLAGDPNEQFF.

This clone was recorded many times. This chain links TRBV5-1 with TRBJ2-7; maybe TRBD1 (6 bases). The germline V gene has CDR1 SGHRS and CDR2 YFSETQ. V was pared by 4 bases and J by 3 bases, with 11 bases between. The CDR3 extends over 13 amino acids. CDR3 protein: CASSTDSNYEQYF. The DNA of the CDR3 is TGCGCCAGCAGCACGGACAGTAACTACGAGCAGTACTTC.

The CDR3 here is CASSVGLPNTGELFF. The CDR3 DNA follows: TGTGCCAGCAGCGTAGGACTACCAAACACCGGGGAGCTGTTTTTT. This chain uses TRBV9 with TRBJ2-2, with D tentatively TRBD2 (5 bases). This CDR3 spans 15 amino acids. Germline CDR1 and CDR2: SGDLS and YYNGEE. With 0 bases removed from V and 2 bases from J, the gap between germline ends came to 8 bases.

The genes are TRBV29-1 and TRBJ2-7; 7 bases are shared with TRBD1. The V segment lost 4 bases and the J segment 3 bases; nucleotides outside the gene matches: 6. Looked up from germline, CDR1 is SQVTM and CDR2 is ANQGSEA. The CDR3 runs 13 residues. CDR3 nucleotides: TGCAGCGTTGGGGACAGCTTTTTCTACGAGCAGTACTTC. It translates to CSVGDSFFYEQYF.

The gene calls are TRBV29-1 and TRBJ2-4; D call uncertain. The CDR3 spans 14 residues. The V gene's germline CDR1 is SQVTM and CDR2 ANQGSEA. Trimming cost V 4 bases and J 0 bases, with 10 bases left between them. The CDR3 nucleotides are TGCAGCGTTGCCGGTGTGCTAGCCAAAAACATTCAGTACTTC. Translating it yields CSVAGVLAKNIQYF.

This rearrangement joins TRBV29-1 to TRBJ1-1; D unclear. CDR1 SQVTM and CDR2 ANQGSEA come from the germline V gene. This CDR3 has 14 amino acids. Trimming cost V 4 bases and J 1 base, with 13 bases left between them. The DNA of the CDR3 is TGCAGCGTTGCCCGCGGCGGGTCGAACACTGAAGCTTTCTTT. Translating it yields CSVARGGSNTEAFF.

The chain carries TRBV2 and TRBJ2-2; 7 positions agree with TRBD2. Germline V gene data show CDR1 as SNHLY and CDR2 as FYNNEI. J was trimmed by 0 bases and V by 3 bases; bases with no gene match: 7. The CDR3 length is 17 residues. The CDR3 region has the DNA TGTGCCAGCAGTGACCTCGCGAGCGGGGCGAACACCGGGGAGCTGTTTTTT. Encoded protein: CASSDLASGANTGELFF.

This clone appeared a few times. The rearrangement joins TRBV29-1 to TRBJ1-1; unclear D gene. The CDR3 length is 11 residues. Trimming cost V 4 bases and J 5 bases, with 8 bases left between them. The germline V gene has CDR1 SQVTM and CDR2 ANQGSEA. The chain's CDR3 is CSVGFSTEAFF. The CDR3 region has the DNA TGCAGCGTTGGTTTCTCAACTGAAGCTTTCTTT.

V gene TRBV4-2 combines with J gene TRBJ2-1, with 7 bases identical to TRBD1. This CDR3 contains 16 residues. The trim removed 5 bases at V and 1 base at J, leaving 8 bases unmatched. Per germline, CDR1 LGHNA and CDR2 YNFKEQ. In DNA form, the CDR3 reads TGTGCCAGCAGCTTGGAAGAGGGGGCTTCCTACAATGAGCAGTTCTTC. This sequence encodes CASSLEEGASYNEQFF.

The genes are TRBV29-1 and TRBJ2-7; 9 bases line up with TRBD1. V lost 8 bases to trimming and J lost 5 bases; unmatched junction nucleotides: 10. The CDR3 has 13 residues. Germline CDR1 SQVTM, CDR2 ANQGSEA. The CDR3 DNA reads as TGCAGCTGTGGATGGTGGACAGGGGACGAGCAGTACTTC. It codes for CSCGWWTGDEQYF.